This TCR beta chain came from a study of human T cells and chemical hapten exposure. This clonotype was seen at least ten times. In TCRdb, the RACE reads were re-called with MiXCR into one record per CDR3 protein. The sample lists just under 350,000 distinct CDR3 sequences; 5.5% to 8% were seen once. V was pared by 6 bases and J by 3 bases, with 12 bases between. CDR1 is MNHEY and CDR2 is SVGAGI in the germline V gene. The CDR3 extends over 13 amino acids. Time point: patch test 1, 2 weeks after DPC sensitization. The sample's treatment: therapeutic diphenylcyclopropenone sensitization with weekly scalp DPC.

Sequenced material: whole blood, taken in connection with sensitization to the hapten diphenylcyclopropenone (DPC). The V call is TRBV6-5, the J call TRBJ2-7; D could derive from TRBD1 or TRBD2 (5 bases each). The clonotype comes from a woman between 18 and 30 years old with alopecia areata. Some clones in this sample may be carry-over from other donors' samples. The CDR3: CASSSGTIYEQYF. Written as DNA, the CDR3 is TGTGCCAGCAGCTCCGGGACGATCTACGAGCAGTACTTC.